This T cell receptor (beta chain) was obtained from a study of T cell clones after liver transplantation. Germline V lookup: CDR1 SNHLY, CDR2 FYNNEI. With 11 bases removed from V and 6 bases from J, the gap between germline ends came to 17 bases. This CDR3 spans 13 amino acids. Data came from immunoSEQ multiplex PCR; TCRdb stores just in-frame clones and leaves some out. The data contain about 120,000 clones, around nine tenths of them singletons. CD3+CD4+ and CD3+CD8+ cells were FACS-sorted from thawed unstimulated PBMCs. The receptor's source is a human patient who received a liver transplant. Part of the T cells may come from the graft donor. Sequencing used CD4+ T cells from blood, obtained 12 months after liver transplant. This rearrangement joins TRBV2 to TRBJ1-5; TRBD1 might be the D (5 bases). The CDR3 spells CASGRVGGQPQHF. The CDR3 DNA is TGTGCCTCAGGAAGGGTTGGGGGTCAGCCCCAGCATTTT.